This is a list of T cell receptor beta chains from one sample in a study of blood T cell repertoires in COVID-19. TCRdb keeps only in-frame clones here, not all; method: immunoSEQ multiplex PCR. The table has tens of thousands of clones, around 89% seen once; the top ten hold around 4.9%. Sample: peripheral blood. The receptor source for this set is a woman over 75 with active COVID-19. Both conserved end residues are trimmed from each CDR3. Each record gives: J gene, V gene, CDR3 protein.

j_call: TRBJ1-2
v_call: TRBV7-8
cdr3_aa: ASSFQQGVFYGYT

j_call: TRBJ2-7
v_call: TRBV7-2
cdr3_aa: ASSLTGKLYEQY

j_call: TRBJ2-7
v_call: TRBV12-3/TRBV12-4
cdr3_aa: ASSDRVNEQY

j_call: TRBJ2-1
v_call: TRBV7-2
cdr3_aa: ASSLDDRSYNEQF

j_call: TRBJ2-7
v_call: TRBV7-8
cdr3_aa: ASSSATTRAQEQY

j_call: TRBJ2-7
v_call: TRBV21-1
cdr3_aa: ASSTRQPYYEQY

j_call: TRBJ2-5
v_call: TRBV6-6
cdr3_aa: ASSDRQVETQY

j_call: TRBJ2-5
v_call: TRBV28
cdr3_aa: ARTQGIRETQY

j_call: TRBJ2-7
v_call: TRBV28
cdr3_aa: ASSSLTSTYEQY

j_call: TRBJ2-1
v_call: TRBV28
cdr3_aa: ASSRDTSGEQF

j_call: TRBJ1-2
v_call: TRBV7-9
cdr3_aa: ASTSQANYGYT

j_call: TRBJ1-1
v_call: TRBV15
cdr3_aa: ATSRGGTGGRTEAF

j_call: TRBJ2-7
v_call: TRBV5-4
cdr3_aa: ASSLTLAAGEQY

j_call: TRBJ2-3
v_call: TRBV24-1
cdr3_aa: ATSDTQGVRTDTQY

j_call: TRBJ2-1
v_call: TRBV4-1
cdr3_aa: ASSHLVTGTSGDEQF

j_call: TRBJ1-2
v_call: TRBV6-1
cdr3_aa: ASSEVGDYGYT

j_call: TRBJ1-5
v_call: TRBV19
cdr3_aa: ASSRGQNQPQH

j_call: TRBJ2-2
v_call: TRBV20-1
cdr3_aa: SASYGDREVF

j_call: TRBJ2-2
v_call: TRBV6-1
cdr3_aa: ASSGYGRALRGELF

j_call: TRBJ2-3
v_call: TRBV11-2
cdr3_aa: ASSLPVLASSTDTQY

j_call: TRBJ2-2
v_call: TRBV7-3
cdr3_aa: ASSLRAGGPGELF

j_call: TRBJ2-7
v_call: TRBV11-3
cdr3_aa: ASSNRDTYEQY

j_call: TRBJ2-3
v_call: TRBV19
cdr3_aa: ATRTSYNADTQY

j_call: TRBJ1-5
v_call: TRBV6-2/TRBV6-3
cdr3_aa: ASSRTENSNQPQH

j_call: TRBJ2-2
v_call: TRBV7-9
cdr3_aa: ASSPRSTGELF

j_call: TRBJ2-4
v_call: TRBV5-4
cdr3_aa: ASSFAGGPQNIQY

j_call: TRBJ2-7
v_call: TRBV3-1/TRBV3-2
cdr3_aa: ASSQVLYPYEQY

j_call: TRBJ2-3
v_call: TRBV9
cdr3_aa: ASSVVSGGTDTQY

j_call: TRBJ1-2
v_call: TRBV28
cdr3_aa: ASSLTWDRVYGYT

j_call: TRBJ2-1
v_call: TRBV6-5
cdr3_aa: ASSRAGGPYNEQF

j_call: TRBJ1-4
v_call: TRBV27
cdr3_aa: ASSDRGPLATNEKLF

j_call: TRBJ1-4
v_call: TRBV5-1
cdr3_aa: ASSLGQGYEKLF

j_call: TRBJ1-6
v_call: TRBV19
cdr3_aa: ASSIGGQGRSPLH

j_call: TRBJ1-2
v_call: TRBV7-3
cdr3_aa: ASSLRQGDRANYGYT

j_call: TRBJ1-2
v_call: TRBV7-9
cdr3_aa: ASSRLQGNGYT

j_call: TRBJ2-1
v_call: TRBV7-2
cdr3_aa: ASPSFSGSSYNEQF

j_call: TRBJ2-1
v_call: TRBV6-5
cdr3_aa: ATAITSGYNEQF

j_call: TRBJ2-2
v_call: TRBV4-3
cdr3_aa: ASSQALQWTSGTGELF

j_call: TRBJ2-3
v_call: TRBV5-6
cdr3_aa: ASSILDRVGDTQY

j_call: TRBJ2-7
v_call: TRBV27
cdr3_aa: ASSLFSSGRPYEQY

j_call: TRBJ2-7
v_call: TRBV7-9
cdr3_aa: ASSLQGYEQY

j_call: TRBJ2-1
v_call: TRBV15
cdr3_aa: ATSRDSTHPLRESYNEQF